The TCR beta chain under discussion was sequenced for a study of T cells in Graves' hyperthyroidism and ophthalmopathy. Looked up from germline, CDR1 is SGHTA and CDR2 is FQGNSA. Deletions cut 7 bases from V and 7 bases from J, with 10 bases between. The CDR3 extends over 11 amino acids. Template material for amplifying TCR beta CDR3 regions consisted of RNA transcripts. First-round RT-PCR targeting the TCR CDR3 was performed with the HTBI primer set. MiXCR, applied by TCRdb to the multiplex PCR reads, yields one record per CDR3 protein. There are about 510,000 distinct CDR3 sequences in the sample; 46% occur only once, and around 44% lies in the top ten.

Sequences were obtained from peripheral blood or thyroid tissue (not recorded which). This sequence originates from an adult woman with Graves' disease, either hyperthyroidism or ophthalmopathy (not recorded which). The chain recombines TRBV7-2 with TRBJ1-1, with D possibly TRBD1 on 5 matching bases. This CDR3 is CASIEGVEAFF. The CDR3 region has the DNA TGTGCCAGCATCGAAGGGGTTGAAGCTTTCTTT.